Following are 27 T cell receptor beta chains from one sample sequenced in a study of CD8 T cells in ankylosing spondylitis. The antigens of these receptors remain unknown. Notes on the study in general: Seemingly characteristic of ankylosing spondylitis blood was a TCR beta motif consisting of about 8 highly homologous variants.

A single record per CDR3 protein comes from TCRdb applying MiXCR to the 5' RACE reads. The sample lists 650,000 to 800,000 distinct CDR3 sequences; roughly 19% were seen once. The source material was blood, either unsorted or a sorted T cell fraction (not recorded which). Receptors originate from a male donor with ankylosing spondylitis.

The rearrangement links TRBV4-2 to TRBJ1-6, with D possibly being TRBD1 (6 bases). Germline V gene sequence: CDR1 LGHNA, CDR2 YNFKEQ. The CDR3 is 16 residues long. Trimming stripped 0 bases from V and 9 bases from J, with 15 bases between. In DNA form, the CDR3 reads TGTGCCAGCAGCCAAGATCGAGGGGGTATGGCTTCACCCCTCCACTTT. Its translation is CASSQDRGGMASPLHF.

This clonotype was recorded a few times. The chain employs TRBV2 and TRBJ2-7, with 8 positions matching TRBD1. Germline V gene lookup returns CDR1 SNHLY and CDR2 FYNNEI. The CDR3 is 12 amino acids. Trimming removed 11 bases from V and 5 bases from J; junction bases left unmatched: 8. The CDR3 coding sequence is TGTGCCGGAAACAGGGGGGCCGACGAGCAGTACTTC. It codes for CAGNRGADEQYF.

This clonotype has just a few counts. This chain joins TRBV7-8 and TRBJ1-2; D possibly corresponds to TRBD1 (6 bases). The germline gives CDR1 SGHVS, CDR2 FQNEAQ. Trimming pared 0 bases from V and 8 bases from J, leaving 16 bases between. The CDR3 spans 15 residues. CDR3 sequence reads: CASSLAWDIPRGYTF. For the CDR3, the DNA is TGTGCCAGCAGCTTAGCGTGGGACATACCGAGAGGCTACACCTTC. The full variable domain, completed using reference TRBV7-8 and TRBJ1-2, is GAGVSQSPRYKVAKRGQDVALRCDPISGHVSLFWYQQALGQGPEFLTYFQNEAQLDKSGLPSDRFFAERPEGSVSTLKIQRTQQEDSAVYLCASSLAWDIPRGYTFGSGTRLTVV.

Only a few counts were recorded for this clonotype. V gene TRBV28 combines with J gene TRBJ1-5; D perhaps matches TRBD1 (5 bases). The CDR3 is made up of 14 amino acids. Germline lookup yields CDR1 MDHEN and CDR2 SYDVKM. Trimming shortened V by 2 bases and J by 5 bases, and 10 bases separated the two germline ends. The CDR3 protein is CASSLIGEYQPQHF. DNA of the CDR3: TGTGCCAGCAGTTTAATAGGGGAGTATCAGCCCCAGCATTTT.

J is TRBJ2-5 and V is TRBV20-1; 10 bases map to TRBD2. This CDR3 is 17 amino acids long. The V segment lost 6 bases and the J segment 3 bases; nucleotides outside the gene matches: 16. Per the germline V gene, CDR1 is DFQATT and CDR2 is SNEGSKA (reference sequence). CDR3 residues: CSAEDIASGRGKETQYF. Here the CDR3 DNA reads TGCAGTGCGGAAGATATTGCTAGCGGGAGAGGGAAAGAGACCCAGTACTTC.

Only a few counts were recorded for this clonotype. The genes are TRBV27 and TRBJ1-6, with D tentatively TRBD1 (5 bases). The CDR3 is 14 residues long. The V and J ends lost 0 bases and 8 bases respectively, with 8 bases between them. Germline CDR1 reads MNHEY; CDR2 reads SMNVEV (reference sequence). DNA for the CDR3: TGTGCCAGCAGTTTATCAGGCAGGGATTCACCCCTCCACTTT. Its translation is CASSLSGRDSPLHF.

The chain is built from TRBV11-2 and TRBJ1-3; D unresolved. V dropped 7 bases and J dropped 0 bases, with 13 bases sitting between them. Germline lookup yields CDR1 SGHAT and CDR2 FQNNGV. CDR3 length: 15 residues. The CDR3 loop reads CASTNTGSSGNTIYF. In DNA, the CDR3 is TGTGCCAGCACAAATACGGGGTCCTCTGGAAACACCATATATTTT.

This clonotype was observed a few times. The chain combines TRBV6-2 or TRBV6-3 with TRBJ2-1; 10 bases align to TRBD2. The CDR3 is made up of 15 amino acids. Germline CDR1 reads MNHEY; CDR2 reads SVGEGT. V was pared by 7 bases and J by 2 bases, with 5 bases of the junction left unmatched. CDR3 loop: CASNPTSGAYNEQFF. In DNA, the CDR3 is TGTGCCAGCAACCCAACTAGCGGGGCCTACAATGAGCAGTTCTTC.

This clonotype has only a few counts. The J gene is TRBJ2-7, the V gene TRBV20-1, with D tentatively TRBD1 (5 bases). The germline CDR1 and CDR2 sequences are DFQATT and SNEGSKA (reference sequence). CDR3 size: 13 residues. The germline V and J ends were trimmed by 5 bases and 0 bases, with 11 bases remaining between them. The CDR3 reads CSAVDTSSYEQYF. The CDR3 DNA reads TGCAGTGCTGTGGACACGAGCTCCTACGAGCAGTACTTC.

This clonotype was seen only a few times. This chain links TRBV30 with TRBJ2-1, with D possibly matching TRBD1 (5 bases). V gave up 1 base and J gave up 0 bases, with 10 bases separating them. Germline-derived CDR1 and CDR2 are GTSNPN and SVGIG (reference sequence). This CDR3 has 15 amino acids. The CDR3: CAWSGGRSSYNEQFF. CDR3 DNA: TGTGCCTGGAGTGGGGGCAGGAGCTCCTACAATGAGCAGTTCTTC.

This chain joins TRBV7-3 and TRBJ1-1; D might be TRBD1 (5 bases). The CDR3 has 16 amino acids. In germline, CDR1 is SGHTA, CDR2 FQGTGA. The V gene lost 2 bases and the J gene lost 0 bases, with 13 bases spanning the gap. The chain's CDR3 is CASSLQGLGMNTEAFF. CDR3 nucleotide sequence: TGTGCCAGCAGCTTACAGGGATTAGGGATGAACACTGAAGCTTTCTTT.

J is TRBJ2-1 and V is TRBV20-1; no firm D call. The CDR3 spans 14 residues. The V and J ends lost 5 bases and 2 bases respectively, with 13 bases between them. Germline loops: CDR1 DFQATT, CDR2 SNEGSKA (reference sequence). CDR3 bases: TGCAGTGCTTATGACCCCCTAACCTACAATGAGCAGTTCTTC. It translates to CSAYDPLTYNEQFF.

The rearrangement uses TRBV3-1 and TRBJ2-4; D possibly matches TRBD1 or TRBD2 (5 bases each). Germline CDR1 and CDR2: LGHDT and YNNKEL (reference sequence). The CDR3 is made up of 14 amino acids. V shed 2 bases and J shed 8 bases, with 13 bases lying between them. The CDR3 spells CASSQRGVVDIQYF. The CDR3 nucleotides read TGTGCCAGCAGCCAAAGAGGGGTGGTGGACATTCAGTACTTC.

The chain has TRBV4-3 and TRBJ2-1; D unresolved. The CDR3 is made up of 15 amino acids. V dropped 4 bases and J dropped 5 bases, with 15 bases sitting between them. Germline V CDR1 and CDR2: LGHNA, YSLEER. This CDR3 is CASSPFQSQDNEQFF. CDR3 sequence (DNA): TGCGCCAGCAGCCCCTTTCAGTCCCAGGACAATGAGCAGTTCTTC.

The chain recombines TRBV13 with TRBJ1-4, with D tentatively TRBD1 (6 bases). Deletions cut 3 bases from V and 6 bases from J, with 14 bases between. Per the germline V gene, CDR1 is PRHDT and CDR2 is FYEKMQ (reference sequence). The CDR3 totals 15 residues. As DNA, the CDR3 is TGTGCCAGCAGCTTTTCGGGGGGGGCAGATGAAAAACTGTTTTTT. Its translation: CASSFSGGADEKLFF.

This clonotype came up a few times. The chain couples TRBV5-5 to TRBJ2-3; maybe TRBD2 (5 bases). This CDR3 region has 13 residues. The germline CDR1 and CDR2 sequences are SGHKS and YYEKEE (reference sequence). The germline V and J ends were trimmed by 3 bases and 4 bases, with 9 bases remaining between them. The CDR3 is CASSWERPDTQYF. The DNA of the CDR3 is TGTGCCAGCAGCTGGGAGCGGCCAGATACGCAGTATTTT. The whole variable domain, filled in from reference TRBV5-5 and TRBJ2-3, reads DAGVTQSPTHLIKTRGQQVTLRCSPISGHKSVSWYQQVLGQGPQFIFQYYEKEERGRGNFPDRFSARQFPNYSSELNVNALLLGDSALYLCASSWERPDTQYFGPGTRLTVL.

This clonotype was seen a few times. The J gene is TRBJ2-3, the V gene TRBV20-1, with 10 bases lining up with TRBD2. The germline CDR1 and CDR2 sequences are DFQATT and SNEGSKA (reference sequence). The CDR3 loop spans 18 amino acids. Losses at the gene ends were 3 bases for V and 2 bases for J; bases not matched to a gene: 14. This chain's CDR3 is CSARGSGGSRENTDTQYF. CDR3 DNA: TGCAGTGCTAGGGGTAGCGGGGGGTCCCGAGAAAACACAGATACGCAGTATTTT.

The J gene is TRBJ2-3, the V gene TRBV10-3, with TRBD2 matching over 12 bases. The germline V gene has CDR1 ENHRY and CDR2 SYGVKD. CDR3 length equals 16 residues. V lost 5 bases, J lost 0 bases, and 3 bases stayed unmatched. The CDR3 spells CAISYLAGGSTDTQYF. The CDR3, as DNA: TGTGCCATCAGTTACCTAGCGGGGGGGAGCACAGATACGCAGTATTTT.

The rearrangement links TRBV2 to TRBJ2-4; 7 nucleotides agree with TRBD2. With V trimmed by 5 bases and J by 0 bases, 7 bases remained unmatched. The CDR3 has 16 residues. The germline V gene has CDR1 SNHLY and CDR2 FYNNEI. CDR3 DNA: TGTGCCAGCAGTAACGCGGGGGAACTAGCCAAAAACATTCAGTACTTC. Amino acid sequence: CASSNAGELAKNIQYF.

This clonotype has more than one count but fewer than ten. This chain links TRBV4-3 with TRBJ2-5; TRBD1 matches 8 bases. J was trimmed by 5 bases and V by 1 base; bases with no gene match: 3. CDR1 and CDR2 from the germline V gene are LGHNA and YSLEER. The CDR3 extends over 14 amino acids. CDR3 residues: CASSQGRQGETQYF. CDR3 DNA: TGCGCCAGCAGCCAAGGAAGACAGGGGGAGACCCAGTACTTC.

The rearrangement uses TRBV4-1 and TRBJ1-3; 7 nucleotides agree with TRBD1. This CDR3 has 17 residues. The junction had 8 bases not matched to a gene; V was cut back by 2 bases and J by 1 base. Germline V gene lookup returns CDR1 MGHRA and CDR2 YSYEKL. The DNA of the CDR3 is TGCGCCAGCAGCCAACTCGGCACAGGGGCTTCTGGAAACACCATATATTTT. Its translation: CASSQLGTGASGNTIYF.

The chain employs TRBV2 and TRBJ2-3; D call uncertain. The germline V and J ends were trimmed by 8 bases and 6 bases, with 18 bases remaining between them. In germline, CDR1 is SNHLY, CDR2 FYNNEI. The CDR3 sequence is 14 residues long. The DNA of the CDR3 is TGTGCCAGCTCCTACAGAGACTTGAGGGATACGCAGTATTTT. It is translated as CASSYRDLRDTQYF.

The V gene is TRBV4-1, the J gene TRBJ2-1; no definite D call. Trimming shortened V by 0 bases and J by 10 bases, and 10 bases separated the two germline ends. The CDR3 spans 13 residues. CDR1 is MGHRA, CDR2 YSYEKL, per germline. CDR3 region: CASSQDSAGEQFF. The CDR3 DNA is TGCGCCAGCAGCCAAGATTCAGCCGGAGAGCAGTTCTTC.

This clonotype showed up just a few times. The chain links TRBV29-1 to TRBJ1-1, with unresolved D. Germline V lookup: CDR1 SQVTM, CDR2 ANQGSEA. There are 10 residues in the CDR3. Trimming left V 7 bases short and J 1 base short, with 4 bases between. The CDR3 nucleotides read TGCAGCGGCTCGAACACTGAAGCTTTCTTT. The encoded protein is CSGSNTEAFF.

V usage is TRBV6-5 and J usage is TRBJ2-5; no reliable D call. Trimming shortened V by 2 bases and J by 0 bases, and 10 bases separated the two germline ends. Germline assignment: CDR1 MNHEY and CDR2 SVGAGI. This CDR3 contains 15 residues. In nucleotides, the CDR3 is TGTGCCAGCAGTTACGCCGGGCTCTACCAAGAGACCCAGTACTTC. It yields the protein CASSYAGLYQETQYF.

The chain recombines TRBV12-3 or TRBV12-4 with TRBJ2-7; 10 nucleotides match TRBD2. Losses at the gene ends were 1 base for V and 6 bases for J; bases not matched to a gene: 6. The CDR3 contains 15 residues. CDR3 amino acids: CASSLGPSGGAEQYF. The CDR3 nucleotides are TGTGCCAGCAGTTTAGGGCCTAGCGGGGGAGCCGAGCAGTACTTC.

This clonotype was counted a few times. The genes are TRBV5-5 and TRBJ2-1; D perhaps matches TRBD2 (6 bases). With 1 base removed from V and 2 bases from J, the gap between germline ends came to 10 bases. Germline lookup yields CDR1 SGHKS and CDR2 YYEKEE (reference sequence). This CDR3 has 15 residues. The CDR3 DNA sequence: TGTGCCAGCAGCTTGACGGGAGCAACCTACAATGAGCAGTTCTTC. The encoded protein is CASSLTGATYNEQFF. The complete variable domain, with remaining parts taken from reference TRBV5-5 and TRBJ2-1, reads DAGVTQSPTHLIKTRGQQVTLRCSPISGHKSVSWYQQVLGQGPQFIFQYYEKEERGRGNFPDRFSARQFPNYSSELNVNALLLGDSALYLCASSLTGATYNEQFFGPGTRLTVL.